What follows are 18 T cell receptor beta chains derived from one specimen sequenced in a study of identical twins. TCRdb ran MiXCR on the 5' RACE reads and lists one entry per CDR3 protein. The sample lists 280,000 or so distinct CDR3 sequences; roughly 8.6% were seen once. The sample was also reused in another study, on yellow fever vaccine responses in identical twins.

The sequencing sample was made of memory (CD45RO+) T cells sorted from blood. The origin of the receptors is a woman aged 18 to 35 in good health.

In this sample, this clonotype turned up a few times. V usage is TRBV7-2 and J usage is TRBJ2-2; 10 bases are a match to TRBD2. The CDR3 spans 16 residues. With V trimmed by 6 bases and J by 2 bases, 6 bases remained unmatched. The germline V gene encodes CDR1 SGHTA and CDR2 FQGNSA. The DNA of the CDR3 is TGTGCCAGCAGGTCGTTAGCGGGGGGAAACACCGGGGAGCTGTTTTTT. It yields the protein CASRSLAGGNTGELFF.

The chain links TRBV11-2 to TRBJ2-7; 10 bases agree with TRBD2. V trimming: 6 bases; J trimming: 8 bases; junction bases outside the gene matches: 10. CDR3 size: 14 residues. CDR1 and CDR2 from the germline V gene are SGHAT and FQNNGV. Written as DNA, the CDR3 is TGTGCCAGCAGACCGAGTGCTAGCGGGAGAAAGCAGTACTTC. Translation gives CASRPSASGRKQYF.

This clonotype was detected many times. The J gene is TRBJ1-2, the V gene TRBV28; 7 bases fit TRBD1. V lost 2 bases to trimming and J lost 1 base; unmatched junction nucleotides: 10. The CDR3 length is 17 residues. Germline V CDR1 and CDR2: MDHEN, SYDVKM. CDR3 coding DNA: TGTGCCAGCAGTTTAAATGGCAGGGGGAAATTTAACTATGGCTACACCTTC. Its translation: CASSLNGRGKFNYGYTF.

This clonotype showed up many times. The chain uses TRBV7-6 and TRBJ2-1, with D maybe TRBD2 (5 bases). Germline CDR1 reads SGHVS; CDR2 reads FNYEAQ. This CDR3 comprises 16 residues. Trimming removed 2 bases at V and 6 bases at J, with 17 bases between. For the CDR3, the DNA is TGTGCCAGCAGCTTAATGGCGGAGGCGGTCTCCAATGAGCAGTTCTTC. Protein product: CASSLMAEAVSNEQFF.

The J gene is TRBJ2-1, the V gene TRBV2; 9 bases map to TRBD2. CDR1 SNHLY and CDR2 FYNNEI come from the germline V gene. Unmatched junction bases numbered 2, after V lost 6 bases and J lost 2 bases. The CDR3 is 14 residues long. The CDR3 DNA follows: TGTGCCAGCAGGAGCGGGGGGACCTACAATGAGCAGTTCTTC. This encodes CASRSGGTYNEQFF.

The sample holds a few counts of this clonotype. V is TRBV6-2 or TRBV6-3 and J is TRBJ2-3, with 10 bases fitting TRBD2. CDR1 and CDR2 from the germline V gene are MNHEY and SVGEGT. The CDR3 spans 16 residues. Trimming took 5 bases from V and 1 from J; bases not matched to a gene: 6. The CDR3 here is CASSLGLAPRTDTQYF. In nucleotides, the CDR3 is TGTGCCAGCAGTCTGGGACTAGCGCCTCGCACAGATACGCAGTATTTT.

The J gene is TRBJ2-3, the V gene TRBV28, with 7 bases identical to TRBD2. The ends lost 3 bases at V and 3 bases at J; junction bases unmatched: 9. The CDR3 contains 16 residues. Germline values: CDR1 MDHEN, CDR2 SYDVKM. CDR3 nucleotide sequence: TGTGCCAGCAGTTTCGCGGCGGGAGTGGGGACAGATACGCAGTATTTT. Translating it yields CASSFAAGVGTDTQYF.

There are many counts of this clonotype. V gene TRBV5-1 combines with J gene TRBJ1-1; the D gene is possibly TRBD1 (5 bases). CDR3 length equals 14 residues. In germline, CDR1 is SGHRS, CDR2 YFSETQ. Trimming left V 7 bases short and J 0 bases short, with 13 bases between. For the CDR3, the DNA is TGCGCCAGCGGTCCGGGGCCCATGAACACTGAAGCTTTCTTT. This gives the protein CASGPGPMNTEAFF.

CDR3: CASSQARGGPYQETQYF. The CDR3 nucleotides read TGTGCCAGCAGCCAAGCCCGGGGGGGACCGTACCAAGAGACCCAGTACTTC. The V and J genes are TRBV3-1 and TRBJ2-5; 8 nucleotides match TRBD2. The V gene end was trimmed by 1 base and the J gene end by 0 bases; junction bases not matched to a gene: 7. The CDR3 contains 17 residues. Germline CDR1 LGHDT, CDR2 YNNKEL (reference sequence).

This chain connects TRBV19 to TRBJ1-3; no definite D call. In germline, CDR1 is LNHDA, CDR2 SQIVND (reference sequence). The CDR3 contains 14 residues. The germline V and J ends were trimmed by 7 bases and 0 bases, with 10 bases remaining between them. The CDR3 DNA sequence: TGTGCCAGTAAACCAGATCCCTCTGGAAACACCATATATTTT. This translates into CASKPDPSGNTIYF.

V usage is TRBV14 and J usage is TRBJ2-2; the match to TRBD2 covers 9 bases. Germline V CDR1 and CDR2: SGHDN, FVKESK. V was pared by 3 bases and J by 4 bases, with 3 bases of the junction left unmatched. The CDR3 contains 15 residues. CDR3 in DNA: TGTGCCAGCAGCCAGGGACTAGCCGGCACCGGGGAGCTGTTTTTT. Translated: CASSQGLAGTGELFF.

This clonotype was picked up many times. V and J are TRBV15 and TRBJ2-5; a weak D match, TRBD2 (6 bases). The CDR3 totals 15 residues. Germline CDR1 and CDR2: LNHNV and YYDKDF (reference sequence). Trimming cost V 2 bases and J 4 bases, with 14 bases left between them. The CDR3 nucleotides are TGTGCCACCAGCAGAAGGTTCGGGGGAGGAGAGACCCAGTACTTC. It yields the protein CATSRRFGGGETQYF.

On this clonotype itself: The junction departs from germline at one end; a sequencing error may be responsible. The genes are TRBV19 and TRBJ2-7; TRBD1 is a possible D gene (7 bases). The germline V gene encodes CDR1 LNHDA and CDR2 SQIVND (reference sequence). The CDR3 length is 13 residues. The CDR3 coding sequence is TGTGCCAGTAGTGGGAACAGGGGAGGAATCTGGCACTTC. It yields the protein CASSGNRGGIWHF.

The CDR3 loop reads CASSIQRGAQETQYF. In DNA, the CDR3 is TGTGCCAGCAGCATTCAGCGGGGGGCCCAAGAGACCCAGTACTTC. The chain employs TRBV11-2 and TRBJ2-5, with 9 bases identical to TRBD2. This CDR3 is 15 amino acids long. Germline-derived CDR1 and CDR2 are SGHAT and FQNNGV. J lost 1 base, V lost 5 bases, and 5 bases had no gene match.

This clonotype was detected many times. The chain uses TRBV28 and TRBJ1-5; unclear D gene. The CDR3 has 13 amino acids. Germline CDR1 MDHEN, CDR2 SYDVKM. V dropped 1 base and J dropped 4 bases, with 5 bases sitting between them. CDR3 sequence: CASSLFGNQPQHF. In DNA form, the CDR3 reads TGTGCCAGCAGTTTATTCGGGAATCAGCCCCAGCATTTT.

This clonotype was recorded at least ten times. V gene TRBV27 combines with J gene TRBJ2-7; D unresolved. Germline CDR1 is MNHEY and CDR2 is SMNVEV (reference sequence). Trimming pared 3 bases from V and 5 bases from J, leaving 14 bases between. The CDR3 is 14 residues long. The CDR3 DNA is TGTGCCAGCAGTTTCCTCGGTGCTGTGGACGAGCAGTACTTC. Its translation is CASSFLGAVDEQYF.

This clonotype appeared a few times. The CDR3 region has the DNA TGTGCCAGCGGTAACGGCATAAACACCGGGGAGCTGTTTTTT. As protein: CASGNGINTGELFF. The J gene is TRBJ2-2, the V gene TRBV6-5, with D hard to call. The V end was cut by 8 bases, the J end by 2 bases, with 12 bases between. The CDR3 totals 14 residues. Germline V CDR1 and CDR2: MNHEY, SVGAGI.

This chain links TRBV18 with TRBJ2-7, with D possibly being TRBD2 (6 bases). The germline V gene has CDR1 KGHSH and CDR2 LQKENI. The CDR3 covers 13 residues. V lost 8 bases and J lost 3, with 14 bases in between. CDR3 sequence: CASTGEAGYEQYF. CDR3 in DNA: TGTGCCAGCACCGGGGAGGCCGGCTACGAGCAGTACTTC.